The 29 T cell receptor beta chains listed next were all sequenced from one sample in a study of spatial heterogeneity in lung cancer. From the 5' RACE reads, TCRdb called clonotypes with MiXCR, one entry per CDR3 protein. The sample shows 35,000 to 55,000 distinct CDR3 sequences, about 13% of them seen only once. Time point noted: sample taken at primary tumor resection. Researchers sequenced whole RNA taken from tumor, nontumor lung or frozen PBMC without sorting. Sequencing was performed on PBMCs, taken at surgery. These receptors were taken from a male donor with early-stage non-small cell lung cancer.

This clonotype was observed a few times. The chain employs TRBV12-3 or TRBV12-4 and TRBJ2-1; no firm D call. V lost 3 bases and J lost 5, with 2 bases in between. CDR3 length: 11 amino acids. The CDR3 coding sequence is TGTGCCAGCAGTTTCAACAATGAGCAGTTCTTC. Its translation: CASSFNNEQFF.

The sample holds a few counts of this clonotype. The chain recombines TRBV7-8 with TRBJ2-3; 8 nucleotides match TRBD2. The trim removed 5 bases at V and 4 bases at J, leaving 5 bases unmatched. The CDR3 covers 14 residues. Per germline, CDR1 SGHVS and CDR2 FQNEAQ. The CDR3 loop is CASSPGTSPDTQYF. The CDR3 DNA follows: TGTGCCAGCAGCCCCGGGACTAGTCCAGATACGCAGTATTTT.

This clonotype was detected ten times or more. V usage is TRBV10-3 and J usage is TRBJ2-7, with TRBD2 matching over 7 bases. This CDR3 has 14 amino acids. The junction had 10 bases not matched to a gene; V was cut back by 11 bases and J by 0 bases. Germline V gives CDR1 ENHRY, CDR2 SYGVKD. The CDR3 region is CAAQAGTTSYEQYF. The CDR3 DNA reads TGTGCCGCCCAAGCGGGAACGACCTCCTACGAGCAGTACTTC.

The genes are TRBV5-1 and TRBJ2-3, with 9 bases that match TRBD1. Germline values: CDR1 SGHRS, CDR2 YFSETQ. V lost 4 bases and J lost 3; bases outside the gene matches: 3. The CDR3 totals 14 residues. CDR3 DNA: TGCGCCAGCAGCGTTGACAGGGGGACAGATACGCAGTATTTT. Translated: CASSVDRGTDTQYF.

This clonotype was counted at least ten times. This chain links TRBV5-8 with TRBJ2-3, with 10 bases fitting TRBD2. V shed 2 bases and J 6 bases; nucleotides not matched to a gene: 3. Per the germline V gene, CDR1 is SGHTS and CDR2 is YDEGEE. The CDR3 sequence is 14 residues long. In nucleotides, the CDR3 is TGTGCCAGCAGCTTAACTAGCGGGGTGGATACGCAGTATTTT. Amino acid sequence: CASSLTSGVDTQYF.

This clonotype appeared many times. The CDR3 bases are TGTGCCAGCAGCCAAGATAACGGGGATGGCTACACCTTC. This gives the protein CASSQDNGDGYTF. V usage is TRBV4-2 and J usage is TRBJ1-2, with no clear D. The CDR3 is made up of 13 amino acids. Germline CDR1 LGHNA, CDR2 YNFKEQ. V shed 0 bases and J shed 6 bases, with 8 bases lying between them.

The table lists this clonotype with a few counts. V and J are TRBV7-9 and TRBJ2-7; 8 bases are shared with TRBD1. Germline V CDR1 and CDR2: SEHNR, FQNEAQ (reference sequence). With V trimmed by 1 base and J by 6 bases, 8 bases remained unmatched. The CDR3 has 15 amino acids. CDR3 in DNA: TGTGCCAGCAGCTTAGTAGGACAGGGAACTCCCGAGCAGTACTTC. Its protein product is CASSLVGQGTPEQYF.

The rearrangement links TRBV7-2 to TRBJ1-4; D is unresolved. Deletions cut 1 base from V and 7 bases from J, with 16 bases between. Germline V gene sequence: CDR1 SGHTA, CDR2 FQGNSA. The CDR3 totals 16 residues. CDR3 protein: CASSLGTQAWGEKLFF. For the CDR3, the DNA is TGTGCCAGCAGCTTAGGGACGCAGGCCTGGGGTGAAAAACTGTTTTTT. The variable domain in full, completed from reference TRBV7-2 and TRBJ1-4, reads GAGVSQSPSNKVTEKGKDVELRCDPISGHTALYWYRQSLGQGLEFLIYFQGNSAPDKSGLPSDRFSAERTGGSVSTLTIQRTQQEDSAVYLCASSLGTQAWGEKLFFGSGTQLSVL.

This rearrangement joins TRBV30 to TRBJ2-7; 9 bases fit TRBD2. V shed 0 bases and J 2 bases; nucleotides not matched to a gene: 2. Germline values: CDR1 GTSNPN, CDR2 SVGIG (reference sequence). This CDR3 is built from 14 residues. The CDR3 DNA reads TGTGCCTGGAGTGTACGACTAGCGGCCTACGAGCAGTACTTC. It yields the protein CAWSVRLAAYEQYF.

This clonotype was counted ten times or more. The chain uses TRBV7-9 and TRBJ1-5, with a weak D call TRBD1 (6 bases). Germline assignment: CDR1 SEHNR and CDR2 FQNEAQ (reference sequence). This CDR3 contains 20 residues. V gave up 2 bases and J gave up 2 bases, with 25 bases separating them. CDR3 bases: TGTGCCAGCAGCTTAAGTCCGCCAGGGGCCCTCCTGATCGGCAATCAGCCCCAGCATTTT. This translates into CASSLSPPGALLIGNQPQHF.

This clonotype was counted between two and nine times. The genes are TRBV14 and TRBJ2-1, with 10 bases identical to TRBD2. Germline V lookup: CDR1 SGHDN, CDR2 FVKESK. The CDR3 length is 13 residues. Trimming removed 4 bases from V and 16 bases from J; junction bases left unmatched: 10. The CDR3 protein is CASSPILAGVEFF. The DNA of the CDR3 is TGTGCCAGCAGCCCGATTCTAGCGGGAGTGGAATTCTTC.

This clonotype has just a few counts. A junction end diverges from the germline sequence, so it may reflect a read error. The V gene is TRBV12-3 or TRBV12-4, the J gene TRBJ1-1; 9 positions agree with TRBD1. The CDR3 has 14 residues. CDR3 residues: CTSRLQGANTEAFF. The CDR3, as DNA: TGTACCAGCAGGCTACAGGGGGCTAACACTGAAGCTTTCTTT.

The V and J genes are TRBV5-1 and TRBJ2-3; D call uncertain. The length of the CDR3 is 16 residues. The germline V gene has CDR1 SGHRS and CDR2 YFSETQ. Trimming took off 1 base at V and 4 bases at J, with 16 bases between the two ends. CDR3: CASSLSARLSADTQYF. The CDR3 DNA reads as TGCGCCAGCAGCTTGTCGGCTCGTCTATCCGCAGATACGCAGTATTTT.

This clonotype was recorded at least ten times. V usage is TRBV11-1 and J usage is TRBJ1-1; the D is unclear. V was pared by 5 bases and J by 0 bases, with 7 bases between. Germline V lookup: CDR1 SGHAT, CDR2 FQDESV (reference sequence). This CDR3 has 13 residues. The CDR3 DNA reads TGTGCCAGCAGCCTTGGGCTGAACACTGAAGCTTTCTTT. Translated: CASSLGLNTEAFF.

The table lists this clonotype with a few counts. The chain carries TRBV7-6 and TRBJ2-7; TRBD2 matches at 7 bases. The germline gives CDR1 SGHVS, CDR2 FNYEAQ. CDR3 length: 14 residues. Trimming cost V 5 bases and J 2 bases; bases outside gene matches: 6. The CDR3 DNA reads as TGTGCCAGCAGCGACAAAAGCGGGGCCTACGAGCAGTACTTC. The encoded protein is CASSDKSGAYEQYF. The variable domain in full, with the rest retrieved from reference TRBV7-6 and TRBJ2-7, is GAGVSQSPRYKVTKRGQDVALRCDPISGHVSLYWYRQALGQGPEFLTYFNYEAQQDKSGLPNDRFSAERPEGSISTLTIQRTEQRDSAMYRCASSDKSGAYEQYFGPGTRLTVT.

This clonotype showed up just a few times. The J gene is TRBJ1-4, the V gene TRBV29-1; TRBD1 aligns across 10 bases. The trim removed 3 bases at V and 8 bases at J, leaving 6 bases unmatched. Germline lookup yields CDR1 SQVTM and CDR2 ANQGSEA. CDR3 length equals 14 residues. The CDR3 DNA reads TGCAGCGTTGAGCTCGGGACAGGGGCAGAAAAACTGTTTTTT. This translates into CSVELGTGAEKLFF.

This rearrangement joins TRBV5-1 to TRBJ2-1; 8 positions agree with TRBD2. CDR1 and CDR2 from the germline V gene are SGHRS and YFSETQ. V gave up 1 base and J gave up 6 bases; unmatched junction bases: 9. This CDR3 region has 16 residues. In nucleotides, the CDR3 is TGCGCCAGCAGCTTGTTAGGTAGCGGGGCCGGCAATGAGCAGTTCTTC. This gives the protein CASSLLGSGAGNEQFF.

V is TRBV5-1 and J is TRBJ2-6; D is ambiguous. This CDR3 has 14 residues. V was cut by 9 bases and J by 0 bases, with 10 bases left in between. The germline V gene has CDR1 SGHRS and CDR2 YFSETQ. CDR3 region: CATMLNSGANVLTF. CDR3 DNA sequence: TGCGCCACCATGCTAAACTCTGGGGCCAACGTCCTGACTTTC.

This clonotype was recorded at least ten times. The chain links TRBV12-3 or TRBV12-4 to TRBJ1-2; no definite D call. The CDR3 extends over 14 amino acids. Trimming left V 6 bases short and J 1 base short, with 12 bases between. The CDR3 here is CASRRSLNNYGYTF. CDR3 DNA sequence: TGTGCCAGCAGACGAAGCCTTAATAACTATGGCTACACCTTC.

This clonotype was seen more than once but under ten times. This chain uses TRBV25-1 with TRBJ2-3, with D unresolved. The ends were cut back, 3 bases at V and 5 bases at J, with 9 bases in the middle. CDR1 and CDR2 from the germline V gene are MGHDK and SYGVNS. The CDR3 is made up of 13 amino acids. CDR3 region: CASSDPGRDTQYF. In DNA form, the CDR3 reads TGTGCCAGCAGTGATCCCGGTAGAGATACGCAGTATTTT.

This clonotype was counted a few times. The chain combines TRBV20-1 with TRBJ2-3; D perhaps matches TRBD2 (6 bases). From germline, CDR1 is DFQATT and CDR2 SNEGSKA (reference sequence). The CDR3 consists of 15 residues. V lost 0 bases and J lost 1, with 11 bases in between. The chain's CDR3 is CSARDLAWGTDTQYF. The DNA for the CDR3 is TGCAGTGCTAGAGATCTAGCGTGGGGCACAGATACGCAGTATTTT.

This clonotype came up a few times. The DNA of the CDR3 is TGCGCCAGCAGCTTGGATCAGGCCACCACCGGGGAGCTGTTTTTT. This codes for CASSLDQATTGELFF. V gene TRBV5-1 combines with J gene TRBJ2-2; D is unclear. The V and J ends lost 0 bases and 4 bases respectively, with 10 bases between them. The CDR3 sequence is 15 residues long. Germline V gene data show CDR1 as SGHRS and CDR2 as YFSETQ.

This clonotype was detected a few times. The gene calls are TRBV20-1 and TRBJ2-3; TRBD2 aligns across 15 bases. The CDR3 has 14 amino acids. Germline CDR1 and CDR2: DFQATT and SNEGSKA (reference sequence). J gave up 5 bases and V 5 bases, and 2 bases lay outside the gene matches. The CDR3 DNA sequence: TGCAGTGCTCGGACTAGCGGGAGGGGAGATACGCAGTATTTT. It codes for CSARTSGRGDTQYF.

This clonotype occurred many times. This chain uses TRBV27 with TRBJ2-3, with 9 bases matching TRBD2. The CDR3 is 15 residues long. Germline CDR1 is MNHEY and CDR2 is SMNVEV (reference sequence). Losses at the gene ends were 8 bases for V and 4 bases for J; bases not matched to a gene: 10. CDR3 residues: CASGVAGDYADTQYF. CDR3 DNA sequence: TGTGCCAGCGGAGTAGCGGGAGATTATGCAGATACGCAGTATTTT.

This chain joins TRBV29-1 and TRBJ2-1; possibly TRBD2 for D (5 bases). Germline lookup yields CDR1 SQVTM and CDR2 ANQGSEA. V shed 3 bases and J shed 9 bases, with 15 bases lying between them. This CDR3 is 13 amino acids long. The CDR3 spells CSVDPEEFVEQFF. CDR3 bases: TGCAGCGTTGATCCGGAGGAGTTTGTTGAGCAGTTCTTC.

The sample holds a few counts of this clonotype. The CDR3 region is CASTADRTNQPQHF. The CDR3 nucleotides are TGTGCCAGCACCGCTGACAGAACCAATCAGCCCCAGCATTTT. J is TRBJ1-5 and V is TRBV12-3 or TRBV12-4; maybe TRBD1 (5 bases). The CDR3 spans 14 residues. The V and J ends lost 7 bases and 3 bases respectively, with 13 bases between them.

The V and J genes are TRBV6-2 or TRBV6-3 and TRBJ2-3; TRBD2 matches 11 bases. This CDR3 region has 15 residues. With 6 bases clipped from V and 8 bases from J, the junction kept 10 bases outside the gene matches. Germline CDR1 reads MNHEY; CDR2 reads SVGEGT. The chain's CDR3 is CASSRGTSGSPTQYF. The DNA for the CDR3 is TGTGCCAGCAGCCGAGGGACTAGCGGATCACCTACGCAGTATTTT.

This clonotype was counted a few times. V usage is TRBV11-1 and J usage is TRBJ1-1; D is possibly TRBD1 (5 bases). The CDR3 extends over 15 amino acids. Germline CDR1 is SGHAT and CDR2 is FQDESV (reference sequence). Trimming left V 5 bases short and J 1 base short, with 14 bases between. CDR3 region: CASSPGGTGNTEAFF. The CDR3 DNA is TGTGCCAGCAGCCCCGGGGGGACGGGGAACACTGAAGCTTTCTTT.

The chain recombines TRBV28 with TRBJ1-2; D may be TRBD1 (5 bases). This CDR3 comprises 15 residues. CDR1 and CDR2 (germline): MDHEN, SYDVKM. Trimming stripped 5 bases from V and 4 bases from J, with 17 bases between. The CDR3 loop reads CASSPPLQVPYGYTF. DNA of the CDR3: TGTGCCAGCAGTCCCCCGTTACAGGTGCCCTATGGCTACACCTTC.